This TCR beta chain appears in the sequencing data of a study of CD8+CD57+ T cells in acquired aplastic anemia. The sequenced patients had an expansion of CD8+CD57+ cells seen by flow cytometry. Germline V CDR1 and CDR2: ENHRY, SYGVKD. Trimming left V 0 bases short and J 3 bases short, with 8 bases between. This CDR3 region has 14 residues. Genomic DNA was employed as the template in profiling TCR beta VDJ and CDR3. TCRdb fed the reads into MiXCR, producing one record per CDR3 protein. Among some 200,000 distinct CDR3 sequences listed, around 49% were seen once. The sample holds many counts of this clonotype.

This chain joins TRBV10-3 and TRBJ1-2; D is unresolved. The sequenced sample consisted of sorted CD4+, CD8+, or CD8+CD57+ T cells (not recorded which) from PBMCs. This TCR came from a human donor with aplastic anemia. DNA for the CDR3: TGTGCCATCAGTGAGTCGACGAAGGACTATGGCTACACCTTC. Its translation is CAISESTKDYGYTF.